The 14 T cell receptor beta chains given below trace back to one sample, sequenced in a study of glioma-infiltrating T cells after dendritic cell vaccination. TCRdb's table, derived via immunoSEQ multiplex PCR, lists solely in-frame clones and lacks some. Of fewer than 90,000 clones listed, roughly 87% are singletons. Time point denoted: after dendritic cell vaccination, including at tumor progression/relapse. The sample in question was blood, obtained after dendritic cell vaccination. The receptor set was obtained from a human donor with glioblastoma.

The chain combines TRBV29-1 with TRBJ1-3; D gene ambiguous. The CDR3 runs to 15 residues. Per germline, CDR1 SQVTM and CDR2 ANQGSEA. V was cut by 0 bases and J by 4 bases, with 13 bases left in between. As DNA, the CDR3 is TGCAGCGTTGAAGACGATCTGAGAAGAGGAAACACCATATATTTT. Protein: CSVEDDLRRGNTIYF.

This rearrangement joins TRBV6-5 to TRBJ1-2; D is possibly TRBD1 (5 bases). Germline lookup yields CDR1 MNHEY and CDR2 SVGAGI. Trimming took 5 bases from V and 8 from J, leaving 12 bases between them. There are 12 residues in the CDR3. CDR3 sequence (DNA): TGTGCCAGCAGTCCAGGGATTCGGGGCTACACCTTC. Its translation is CASSPGIRGYTF.

CDR3 bases: TGTGCCAGCAGCTTGGCAGGGAACACTGAAGCTTTCTTT. It specifies CASSLAGNTEAFF. The gene calls are TRBV5-4 and TRBJ1-1, with D unresolved. Trimming stripped 0 bases from V and 1 base from J, with 4 bases between. CDR1 and CDR2 (germline): SGHNT, YYREEE (reference sequence). The CDR3 consists of 13 residues.

The chain recombines TRBV11-3 with TRBJ2-5, with D possibly TRBD2 on 5 matching bases. V was clipped by 0 bases and J by 2 bases, with 13 bases between them. The CDR3 sequence is 16 residues long. Germline assignment: CDR1 SGHNT and CDR2 YENEEA. The CDR3 DNA is TGTGCCAGCAGCTTAGACTCCGGGAATCCGCAAGAGACCCAGTACTTC. Translating gives CASSLDSGNPQETQYF.

This chain uses TRBV6-1 with TRBJ2-7; a possible D gene is TRBD1 (5 bases). The CDR3 has 12 amino acids. Between the trimmed V and J ends, which lost 4 bases and 6 bases, there was a span of 10 bases. Germline assignment: CDR1 MNHNS and CDR2 SASEGT. The CDR3 protein is CASSGRAREQYF. The DNA of the CDR3 is TGTGCCAGCAGTGGCAGGGCTCGCGAGCAGTACTTC.

This chain uses TRBV5-4 with TRBJ2-1; 7 nucleotides agree with TRBD2. Unmatched junction bases numbered 7, after V lost 1 base and J lost 12 bases. The CDR3 is 13 residues long. The germline V gene has CDR1 SGHNT and CDR2 YYREEE (reference sequence). The CDR3 DNA reads TGTGCCAGCAGCTTGTCGGCTAGCGGCTCGCAGTTCTTC. Amino acids: CASSLSASGSQFF.

This chain links TRBV7-9 with TRBJ1-1; a weak D match, TRBD1 (5 bases). This CDR3 is 13 amino acids long. V was clipped by 6 bases and J by 3 bases, with 11 bases between them. Germline V gene lookup returns CDR1 SEHNR and CDR2 FQNEAQ (reference sequence). In nucleotides, the CDR3 is TGTGCCAGCAGGATCGGGGGGGACACTGAAGCTTTCTTT. Protein product: CASRIGGDTEAFF. The full variable domain, completed using reference TRBV7-9 and TRBJ1-1, is DTGVSQNPRHKITKRGQNVTFRCDPISEHNRLYWYRQTLGQGPEFLTYFQNEAQLEKSRLLSDRFSAERPKGSFSTLEIQRTEQGDSAMYLCASRIGGDTEAFFGQGTRLTVV.

This clone came up once. This CDR3 is also generated by other DNA sequences in the sample. The rearrangement links TRBV27 to TRBJ1-4; D is unresolved. V gave up 5 bases and J gave up 5 bases, with 9 bases separating them. Per germline, CDR1 MNHEY and CDR2 SMNVEV (reference sequence). This CDR3 contains 13 residues. CDR3 sequence: CASSPRENEKLFF. DNA of the CDR3: TGTGCCAGCAGTCCCCGGGAGAATGAAAAACTGTTTTTT.

The genes are TRBV19 and TRBJ1-5, with D unclear. The CDR3 runs to 13 residues. Germline assignment: CDR1 LNHDA and CDR2 SQIVND (reference sequence). The ends were cut back, 7 bases at V and 7 bases at J, with 14 bases in the middle. In DNA, the CDR3 is TGTGCCAGTAAAAGGAGCGCGCGACAGCCCCAGCATTTT. It specifies CASKRSARQPQHF.

The J gene is TRBJ2-7, the V gene TRBV14; 8 nucleotides align to TRBD2. The junction had 16 bases not matched to a gene; V was cut back by 7 bases and J by 5 bases. This CDR3 comprises 16 residues. Germline loops: CDR1 SGHDN, CDR2 FVKESK. The chain's CDR3 is CASTGTRATHRDEQYF. Written as DNA, the CDR3 is TGTGCCAGCACCGGGACTAGGGCGACACATAGAGACGAGCAGTACTTC. Based on the CDR3 plus reference TRBV14 and TRBJ2-7, the full variable domain is EAGVTQFPSHSVIEKGQTVTLRCDPISGHDNLYWYRRVMGKEIKFLLHFVKESKQDESGMPNNRFLAERTGGTYSTLKVQPAELEDSGVYFCASTGTRATHRDEQYFGPGTRLTVT.

The V and J genes are TRBV6-5 and TRBJ2-3, with D possibly matching TRBD1 (5 bases). CDR1 MNHEY and CDR2 SVGAGI come from the germline V gene. Trimming removed 10 bases at V and 0 bases at J, with 8 bases between. The CDR3 is made up of 12 amino acids. CDR3 protein: CATRQSTDTQYF. In DNA form, the CDR3 reads TGTGCCACCAGACAGAGCACAGATACGCAGTATTTT.

This clone was detected a few times. V is TRBV7-9 and J is TRBJ2-7; weak D call: TRBD2 (5 bases). V lost 0 bases and J lost 5, with 11 bases in between. This CDR3 has 14 residues. CDR1 is SEHNR, CDR2 FQNEAQ, per germline (reference sequence). CDR3 amino acids: CASSLAGVSHEQYF. The DNA of the CDR3 is TGTGCCAGCAGCTTAGCCGGGGTTTCCCACGAGCAGTACTTC.

This clone has ten or more counts. The chain employs TRBV5-1 and TRBJ2-7; 8 nucleotides match TRBD2. V was pared by 4 bases and J by 3 bases, with 9 bases of the junction left unmatched. Germline-derived CDR1 and CDR2 are SGHRS and YFSETQ. The CDR3 runs 15 residues. The CDR3 reads CASSPSPGLVYEQYF. The DNA of the CDR3 is TGCGCCAGCAGCCCCTCTCCGGGACTAGTCTACGAGCAGTACTTC.

The J gene is TRBJ2-3, the V gene TRBV6-4, with TRBD2 matching 8 bases. This CDR3 has 14 residues. CDR1 and CDR2 (germline): MRHNA, SNTAGT. The ends lost 7 bases at V and 2 bases at J; junction bases unmatched: 5. As DNA, the CDR3 is TGTGCCAGCAAAGAACTAGCGGACACAGATACGCAGTATTTT. Residues: CASKELADTDTQYF.